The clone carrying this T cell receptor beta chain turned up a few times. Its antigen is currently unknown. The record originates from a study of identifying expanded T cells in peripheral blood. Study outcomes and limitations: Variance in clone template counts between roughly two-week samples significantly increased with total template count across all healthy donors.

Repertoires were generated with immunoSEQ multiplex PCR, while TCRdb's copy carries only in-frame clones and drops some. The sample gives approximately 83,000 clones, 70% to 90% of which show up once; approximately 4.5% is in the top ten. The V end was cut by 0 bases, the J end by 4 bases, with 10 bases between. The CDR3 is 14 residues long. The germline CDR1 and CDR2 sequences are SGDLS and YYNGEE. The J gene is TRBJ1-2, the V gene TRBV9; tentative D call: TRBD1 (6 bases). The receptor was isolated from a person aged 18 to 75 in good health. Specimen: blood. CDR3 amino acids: CASSVGEGGYGYTF. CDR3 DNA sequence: TGTGCCAGCAGCGTAGGGGAAGGGGGCTATGGCTACACCTTC. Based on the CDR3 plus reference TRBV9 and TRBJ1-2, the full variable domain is DSGVTQTPKHLITATGQRVTLRCSPRSGDLSVYWYQQSLDQGLQFLIQYYNGEERAKGNILERFSAQQFPDLHSELNLSSLELGDSALYFCASSVGEGGYGYTFGSGTRLTVV.